This T cell receptor (beta chain) emerged from a study of T cell changes during pregnancy in multiple sclerosis. Measured with immunoSEQ multiplex PCR; TCRdb has only the in-frame clones, and not every one. The sample carries around 3,500 clones, around 86% recorded once. The V segment lost 6 bases and the J segment 3 bases; nucleotides outside the gene matches: 12. There are 17 residues in the CDR3. The germline gives CDR1 SGHTS, CDR2 YDEGEE. The V call is TRBV5-8, the J call TRBJ1-2; 12 bases fit TRBD1. This clonotype originated in a female donor in good health, enrolled as a control in a pregnancy study. This material consisted of CD8+ T cells from peripheral blood mononuclear cells, taken in the first trimester of pregnancy. CDR3 nucleotide sequence: TGTGCCAGCAACCCACGGGACAGGGGGCACCAGGACTATGGCTACACCTTC. Translation: CASNPRDRGHQDYGYTF.